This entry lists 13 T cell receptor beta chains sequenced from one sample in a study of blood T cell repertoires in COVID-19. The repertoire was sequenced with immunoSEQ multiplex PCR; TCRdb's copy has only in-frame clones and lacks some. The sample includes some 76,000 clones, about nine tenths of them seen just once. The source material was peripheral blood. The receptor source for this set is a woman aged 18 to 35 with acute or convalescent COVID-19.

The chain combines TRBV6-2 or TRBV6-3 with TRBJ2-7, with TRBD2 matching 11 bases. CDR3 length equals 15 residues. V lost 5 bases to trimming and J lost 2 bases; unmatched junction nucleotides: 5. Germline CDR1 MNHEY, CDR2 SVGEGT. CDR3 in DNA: TGTGCCAGCAGTCGACTAGCGGGAACCACCTACGAGCAGTACTTC. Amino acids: CASSRLAGTTYEQYF.

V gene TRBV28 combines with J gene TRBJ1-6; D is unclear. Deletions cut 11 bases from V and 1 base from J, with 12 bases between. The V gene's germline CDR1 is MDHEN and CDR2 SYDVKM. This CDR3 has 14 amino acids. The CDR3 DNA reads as TGTGCCGCCGGAGGGATTTCCTATAATTCACCCCTCCACTTT. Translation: CAAGGISYNSPLHF.

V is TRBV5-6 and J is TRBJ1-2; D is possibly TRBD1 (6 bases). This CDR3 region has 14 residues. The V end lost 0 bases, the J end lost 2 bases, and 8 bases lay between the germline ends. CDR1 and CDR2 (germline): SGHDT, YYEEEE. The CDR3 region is CASSLGDTNYGYTF. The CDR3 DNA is TGTGCCAGCAGCTTGGGGGACACGAACTATGGCTACACCTTC.

For the CDR3, the DNA is TGTGCCAGCAGCTCTACAGGGGGTGGTGAAAAACTGTTTTTT. Translating it yields CASSSTGGGEKLFF. The rearrangement links TRBV28 to TRBJ1-4; 8 bases agree with TRBD1. CDR3 size: 14 residues. The V gene end was trimmed by 6 bases and the J gene end by 7 bases; junction bases not matched to a gene: 7. Germline-derived CDR1 and CDR2 are MDHEN and SYDVKM.

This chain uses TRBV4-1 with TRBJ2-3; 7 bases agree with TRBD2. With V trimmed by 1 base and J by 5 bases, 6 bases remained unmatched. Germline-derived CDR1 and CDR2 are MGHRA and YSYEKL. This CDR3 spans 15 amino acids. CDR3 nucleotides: TGCGCCAGCAGCCAAGGACTAGCAGTAGGAGATACGCAGTATTTT. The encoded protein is CASSQGLAVGDTQYF.

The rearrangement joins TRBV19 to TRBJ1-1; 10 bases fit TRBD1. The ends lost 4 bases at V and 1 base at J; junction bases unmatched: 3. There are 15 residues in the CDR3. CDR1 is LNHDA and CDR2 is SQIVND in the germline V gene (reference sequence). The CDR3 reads CASSTRTGGNTEAFF. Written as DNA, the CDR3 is TGTGCCAGTAGTACTCGGACAGGGGGGAACACTGAAGCTTTCTTT. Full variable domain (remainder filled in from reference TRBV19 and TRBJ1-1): DGGITQSPKYLFRKEGQNVTLSCEQNLNHDAMYWYRQDPGQGLRLIYYSQIVNDFQKGDIAEGYSVSREKKESFPLTVTSAQKNPTAFYLCASSTRTGGNTEAFFGQGTRLTVV.

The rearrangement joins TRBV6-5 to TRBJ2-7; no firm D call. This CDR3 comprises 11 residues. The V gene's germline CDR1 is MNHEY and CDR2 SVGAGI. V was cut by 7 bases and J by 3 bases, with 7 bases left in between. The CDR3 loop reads CASTILYEQYF. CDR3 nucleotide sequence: TGTGCCAGCACTATTCTCTACGAGCAGTACTTC.

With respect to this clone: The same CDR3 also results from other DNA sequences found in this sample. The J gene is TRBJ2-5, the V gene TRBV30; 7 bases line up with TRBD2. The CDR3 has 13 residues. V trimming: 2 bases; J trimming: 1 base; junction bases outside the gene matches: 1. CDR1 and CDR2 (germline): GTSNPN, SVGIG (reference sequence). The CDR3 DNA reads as TGTGCCTGGAGTCGGGAGGCCCAAGAGACCCAGTACTTC. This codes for CAWSREAQETQYF.

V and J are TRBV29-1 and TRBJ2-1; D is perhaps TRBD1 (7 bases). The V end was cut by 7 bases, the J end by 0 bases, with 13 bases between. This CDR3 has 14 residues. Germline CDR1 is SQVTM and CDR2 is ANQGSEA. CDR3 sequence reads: CSGGDRSSYNEQFF. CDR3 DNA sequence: TGCAGCGGGGGGGACAGAAGCTCCTACAATGAGCAGTTCTTC.

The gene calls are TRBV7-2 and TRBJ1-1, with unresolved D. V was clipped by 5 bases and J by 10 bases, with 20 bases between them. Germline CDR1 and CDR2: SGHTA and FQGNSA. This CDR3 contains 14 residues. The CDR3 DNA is TGTGCCAGCAGCCAGCGGACGGGAGTTTTGGGAGCTTTCTTT. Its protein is CASSQRTGVLGAFF.

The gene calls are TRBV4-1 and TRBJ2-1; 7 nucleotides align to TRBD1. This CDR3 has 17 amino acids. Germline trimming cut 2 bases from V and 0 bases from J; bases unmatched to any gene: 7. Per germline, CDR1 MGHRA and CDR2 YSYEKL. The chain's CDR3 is CASSQTGARSSYNEQFF. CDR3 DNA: TGCGCCAGCAGCCAAACAGGGGCTAGGAGCTCCTACAATGAGCAGTTCTTC.

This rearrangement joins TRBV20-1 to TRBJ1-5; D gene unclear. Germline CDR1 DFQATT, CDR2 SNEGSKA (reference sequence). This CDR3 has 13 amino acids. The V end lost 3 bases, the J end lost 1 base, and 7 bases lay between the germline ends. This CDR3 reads CSASMGSNQPQHF. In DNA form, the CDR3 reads TGCAGTGCTAGTATGGGCAGCAATCAGCCCCAGCATTTT.

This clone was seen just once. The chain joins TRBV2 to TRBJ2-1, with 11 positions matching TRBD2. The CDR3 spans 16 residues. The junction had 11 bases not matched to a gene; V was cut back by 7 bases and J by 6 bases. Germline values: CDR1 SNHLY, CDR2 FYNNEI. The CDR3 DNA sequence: TGTGCCAGCAAATCTGCGTTAGCGGGAGGGAGCAATGAGCAGTTCTTC. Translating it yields CASKSALAGGSNEQFF.